This T cell receptor (beta chain) originates from a study of T cells after yellow fever vaccination. TCRdb ran MiXCR on the 5' RACE reads and lists one entry per CDR3 protein. The sample lists 300,000 to 350,000 distinct CDR3 sequences, under 5% occurring once. V lost 10 bases, J lost 0 bases, and 14 bases lay in between. CDR3 size: 14 residues. Sample: PBMCs, taken 5 days after the yellow fever booster vaccination. The chain uses TRBV12-3 or TRBV12-4 and TRBJ2-3; maybe TRBD1 (5 bases). This TCR was recovered from a young man who received the YFV17D yellow fever vaccine. CDR3 amino acids: CATSQGLSTDTQYF. CDR3 nucleotide sequence: TGTGCCACCTCGCAGGGCCTAAGCACAGATACGCAGTATTTT.